This T cell receptor (beta chain) came from a study of T cell responses to AZD1222 COVID-19 vaccine. The V end lost 3 bases, the J end lost 0 bases, and 7 bases lay between the germline ends. The CDR3 sequence is 14 residues long. From germline, CDR1 is PRHDT and CDR2 FYEKMQ (reference sequence). Only in-frame clones appear in the TCRdb table, and some are missing; sequencing was by immunoSEQ multiplex PCR. The table lists about 150,000 clones, about 90% of them singletons. The material sequenced was peripheral blood, taken 28 days after the second AZD1222 dose. The receptor's source is an adult who received the AZD1222 COVID-19 vaccine. V and J are TRBV13 and TRBJ2-3; a weak D match, TRBD2 (5 bases). CDR3 sequence: CASSFRTSTDTQYF. The CDR3 nucleotides are TGTGCCAGCAGCTTTCGGACTAGCACAGATACGCAGTATTTT. The variable domain in full, with the rest retrieved from reference TRBV13 and TRBJ2-3, is AAGVIQSPRHLIKEKRETATLKCYPIPRHDTVYWYQQGPGQDPQFLISFYEKMQSDKGSIPDRFSAQQFSDYHSELNMSSLELGDSALYFCASSFRTSTDTQYFGPGTRLTVL.